This T cell receptor beta chain was observed in a study of breast tumors, draining lymph nodes, adjacent tissues. Points on this clonotype: The antigen is undetermined. A read error may be the cause here, since a much bigger clone is one base away.

Findings and limits, study-wide: Findings are consistent with lymph node origin and intratumoral expansion of most tumor T cells. Data only fit, rather than demonstrated, lymph node origin of most tumor T cells. Tumor and nontumor repertoires were significantly more similar in luminal-like than in basal-like breast cancer. Tumor TCR diversity was below lymph nodes but above nontumor tissue.

The CDR3 loop spans 18 amino acids. V shed 1 base and J 5 bases; nucleotides not matched to a gene: 11. CDR1 and CDR2 (germline): SGHNT, YYREEE (reference sequence). Axillary draining lymph nodes of breast cancer patients supplied the node samples. TCRdb analysed the multiplex PCR reads with MiXCR anew, one entry per CDR3 protein. The sample includes 150,000 or so distinct CDR3 sequences, 33% of them seen just once. The chain recombines TRBV5-4 with TRBJ2-5; 13 nucleotides line up with TRBD2. The sequence was obtained from a female donor with breast cancer. Some clones in this sample may be carry-over from other donors' samples. Sequenced sample: axillary lymph node tissue. CDR3 sequence reads: CASSLSGLAGAIRETQYF. CDR3 coding DNA: TGTGCCAGCAGCTTGAGCGGACTAGCGGGGGCCATTAGGGAGACCCAGTACTTC.